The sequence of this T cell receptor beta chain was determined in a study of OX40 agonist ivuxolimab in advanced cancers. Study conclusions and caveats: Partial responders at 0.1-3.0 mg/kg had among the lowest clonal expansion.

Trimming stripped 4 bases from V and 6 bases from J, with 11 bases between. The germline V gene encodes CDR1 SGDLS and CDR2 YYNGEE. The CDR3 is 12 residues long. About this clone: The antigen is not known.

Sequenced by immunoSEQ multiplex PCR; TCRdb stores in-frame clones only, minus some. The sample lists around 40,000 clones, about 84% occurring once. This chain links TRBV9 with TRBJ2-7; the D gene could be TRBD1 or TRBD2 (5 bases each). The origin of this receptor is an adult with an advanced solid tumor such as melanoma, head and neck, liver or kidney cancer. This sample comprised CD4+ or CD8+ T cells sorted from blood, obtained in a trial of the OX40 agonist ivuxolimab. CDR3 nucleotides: TGTGCCAGCAGCCCACCGGGGCTCGAGCAGTACTTC. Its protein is CASSPPGLEQYF.